The clone carrying this T cell receptor (beta chain) was counted a few times. As yet, its antigen is unknown. The entry originates in a study of blood T cells in healthy people across ages. Study results and limitations: In older individuals, TCR beta diversity per million T cells was lower, falling roughly linearly with age.

Between the trimmed V and J ends, which lost 2 bases and 4 bases, there was a span of 13 bases. The CDR3 is 15 residues long. CDR1 and CDR2 from the germline V gene are SNHLY and FYNNEI. Those donating, healthy Caucasian individuals from Russia, were aged roughly 6 to 100. It was with a sample-barcoded 5' primer and a J-beta primer mix that a second PCR of about 6 to 12 cycles was run. Researchers report that a template-switch adaptor with 12 random nucleotides tagged each cDNA molecule. From the 5' RACE reads, TCRdb called clonotypes with MiXCR, one entry per CDR3 protein. The table lists around 710,000 distinct CDR3 sequences, roughly 47% of them singletons.

The chain joins TRBV2 to TRBJ2-3; TRBD1 might be the D (7 bases). The specimen was blood. This receptor was obtained from an older woman in good health. For the CDR3, the DNA is TGTGCCAGCAGTGAACAGGGGGGACCCTCAGATACGCAGTATTTT. It yields the protein CASSEQGGPSDTQYF.